This TCR beta chain was identified in a study of response to subunit inactivated influenza vaccine. Whole-study findings and limits: It was the authors' suggestion that each seasonal influenza vaccination recruits few new T cells.

In its sample, this clonotype was seen once. Its antigen is not identified. TCRdb independently ran MiXCR on the RT-PCR reads; one entry per CDR3 protein. The top ten hold 2.5% to 3.5% of the sample, which has roughly 500,000 distinct CDR3 sequences, around 25% seen once. Trimming stripped 7 bases from V and 7 bases from J, with 16 bases between. CDR3 size: 13 residues. CDR1 and CDR2 from the germline V gene are SQVTM and ANQGSEA. This sample also appeared in a second study, on T cells expressing NK-cell markers. That source notes: For TCR beta, cDNA was produced by 5'RACE template switching with UMIs. Most of the eight sequenced donors were HCMV-seropositive; one was seronegative. In four donors, these clonotypes also led the CD3+CD56-NKG2C+ fraction. It was still unclear whether expanded NKG2C+ T cell clones were HCMV specific.

The input for sequencing was CD4+ T cells sorted from PBMCs, taken 11 to 12 days after vaccination. The chain recombines TRBV29-1 with TRBJ1-4; D possibly corresponds to TRBD1 (5 bases). The sequence derives from a man between 45 and 60 years old who received an inactivated influenza vaccine. The DNA for the CDR3 is TGCAGCGCCCGTGCCGGGGGTAGTGAAAAACTGTTTTTT. Its translation is CSARAGGSEKLFF.